The text below deals with one TCR beta chain. The antigen remains unidentified. The V gene's germline CDR1 is SGHAT and CDR2 FQDESV (reference sequence). The V end was cut by 0 bases, the J end by 2 bases, with 11 bases between. The CDR3 totals 15 residues. These data belong to a study of T cell repertoires in cytomegalovirus infection. Study as a whole: As its CMV epitopes, the study selected recently identified HLA-C-restricted and well-studied HLA-B-restricted targets.

TCRdb re-called the reads with MiXCR, one entry per CDR3 protein. The sample yields about 160,000 distinct CDR3 sequences, less than 25% seen once. The material sequenced was CD8+ T cells from cultured PBMCs, taken from culture after CMV antigen stimulation. The gene calls are TRBV11-1 and TRBJ2-7, with D unresolved. The sequence was obtained from a human donor in good health (CMV status not recorded). Some clones in this sample may be carry-over from other donors' samples. CDR3 region: CASSLAAGGTYEQYF. The CDR3 nucleotides read TGTGCCAGCAGCTTAGCGGCAGGCGGAACCTACGAGCAGTACTTC.